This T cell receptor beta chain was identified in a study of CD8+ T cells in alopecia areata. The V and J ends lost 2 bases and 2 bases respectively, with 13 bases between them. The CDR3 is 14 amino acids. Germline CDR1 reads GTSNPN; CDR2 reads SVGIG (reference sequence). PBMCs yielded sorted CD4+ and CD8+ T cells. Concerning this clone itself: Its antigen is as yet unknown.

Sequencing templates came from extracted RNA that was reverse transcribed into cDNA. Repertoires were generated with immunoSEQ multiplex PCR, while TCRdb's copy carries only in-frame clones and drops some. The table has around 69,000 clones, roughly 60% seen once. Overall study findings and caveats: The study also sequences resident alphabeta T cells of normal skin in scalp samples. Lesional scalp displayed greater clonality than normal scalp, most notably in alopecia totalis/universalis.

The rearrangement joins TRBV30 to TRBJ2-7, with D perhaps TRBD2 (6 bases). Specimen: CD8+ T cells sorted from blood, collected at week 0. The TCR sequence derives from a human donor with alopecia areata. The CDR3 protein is CAWSFPGRPYEQYF. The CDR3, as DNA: TGTGCCTGGAGTTTCCCAGGGAGGCCCTACGAGCAGTACTTC.